This TCR beta chain was recovered during a study of beta chain features in type 1 diabetes. CDR1 and CDR2 from the germline V gene are SGHTA and FQGNSA. With V trimmed by 1 base and J by 9 bases, 14 bases remained unmatched. CDR3 length equals 18 residues. Isolated RNA was reverse transcribed in full, so expressed TCRB transcripts were sequenced. Mean read depth for stem cell-like memory T cell samples was approximately 1 million reads. Profiled with immunoSEQ multiplex PCR; TCRdb holds only in-frame clones, not every one. The repertoire holds approximately 120,000 clones, with less than 40% as singletons. Purity of each sorted population was above 95%. This clone was seen more than once but under ten times.

The clonotype originates from a woman aged 18-29 years in good health. Sequencing was carried out using stem cell memory CD4+ T cells from blood. This chain links TRBV7-2 with TRBJ2-1; TRBD2 agrees at 11 bases. The CDR3 coding sequence is TGTGCCAGCAGCTTAGTGACTAGCGGGAAGGGGCCAGTTGGTGAGCAGTTCTTC. Its protein product is CASSLVTSGKGPVGEQFF.